The present T cell receptor (beta chain) was sequenced within a study of T cell clonality in common variable immunodeficiency. Germline CDR1 reads SGHTA; CDR2 reads FQGNSA. The CDR3 totals 12 residues. Deletions cut 1 base from V and 4 bases from J, with 4 bases between. The table came from immunoSEQ multiplex PCR; TCRdb's copy has only in-frame clones and leaves some out. The sample has 45,000 to 70,000 clones, none seen only once; the top ten hold 5.4%. This clone appeared many times. Its antigen is still unknown. The read falls 3 residues short of the CDR3 end, and the missing part is taken from the germline J gene. Study-wide results and limits: The cause of increased CVID clonality remains unclear without subpopulation sequencing.

This chain connects TRBV7-2 to TRBJ1-2; D is ambiguous. Sequenced material: peripheral blood mononuclear cells. The source of this sequence is a person aged 18 to 75 in good health. The DNA read from the CDR3 is TGTGCCAGCAGCTTAGTCTCCTATGGC. Its translation: CASSLVSYG. The CDR3 in full is CASSLVSYGYTF.